The 11 T cell receptor beta chains listed next were all sequenced from one sample in a study of early T cells in non-severe SARS-CoV-2 infection. TCRdb re-derived calls from the 5' RACE reads in MiXCR, one entry per CDR3 protein. The sample includes about 83,000 distinct CDR3 sequences, more than 9% seen only once; the top ten take about 6%. The material sequenced was whole blood. These receptors were obtained from an adult who was a healthcare worker with PCR-confirmed SARS-CoV-2 infection or an uninfected control (not recorded which).

There are many counts of this clonotype. The chain combines TRBV14 with TRBJ2-1; D gene ambiguous. V lost 4 bases, J lost 5 bases, and 3 bases lay in between. The CDR3 has 11 residues. CDR1 is SGHDN and CDR2 is FVKESK in the germline V gene. The DNA of the CDR3 is TGTGCCAGCAGCCCCAACAATGAGCAGTTCTTC. Its protein product is CASSPNNEQFF.

V and J are TRBV12-3 or TRBV12-4 and TRBJ1-1; possible D gene TRBD1, 5 bases. V gave up 4 bases and J gave up 6 bases, with 18 bases separating them. This CDR3 is built from 15 residues. The CDR3 sequence is CASSSKRMGLSEAFF. The CDR3 DNA reads as TGTGCCAGCAGTTCCAAAAGGATGGGACTCTCTGAAGCTTTCTTT.

This clonotype was seen at least ten times. V and J are TRBV13 and TRBJ1-3; D may be TRBD1 (6 bases). Germline V gene sequence: CDR1 PRHDT, CDR2 FYEKMQ (reference sequence). With 5 bases removed from V and 1 base from J, the gap between germline ends came to 18 bases. The CDR3 is 17 residues long. The CDR3 sequence: CASSLPGQLRSGNTIYF. As DNA, the CDR3 is TGTGCCAGCAGCCTCCCCGGACAGCTTCGATCTGGAAACACCATATATTTT.

This clonotype showed up just a few times. The V and J genes are TRBV7-2 and TRBJ1-1; D remains ambiguous. Germline CDR1 is SGHTA and CDR2 is FQGNSA. V was cut by 6 bases and J by 4 bases, with 12 bases left in between. The CDR3 has 13 amino acids. CDR3 amino acids: CASSYDRRTEAFF. The CDR3 DNA reads TGTGCCAGCAGTTATGACCGCCGCACTGAAGCTTTCTTT.

In its sample, this clonotype was seen a few times. The chain joins TRBV6-5 to TRBJ2-1; TRBD2 agrees at 13 bases. There are 16 residues in the CDR3. V shed 4 bases and J 6 bases; nucleotides not matched to a gene: 6. The germline V gene encodes CDR1 MNHEY and CDR2 SVGAGI. The CDR3, as DNA: TGTGCCAGCAGTTCACTGGGACTAGCGGGAAGCAATGAGCAGTTCTTC. It codes for CASSSLGLAGSNEQFF.

This clonotype has a handful of counts. This chain joins TRBV7-2 and TRBJ2-2, with D possibly being TRBD2 (6 bases). Germline CDR1 and CDR2: SGHTA and FQGNSA. Deletions cut 5 bases from V and 6 bases from J, with 22 bases between. The CDR3 loop spans 17 amino acids. In nucleotides, the CDR3 is TGTGCCAGCAGCCCCGAAACCTCGACTAGGAAGGCCGGGGAGCTGTTTTTT. The encoded protein is CASSPETSTRKAGELFF.

This clonotype occurred a few times. This rearrangement joins TRBV30 to TRBJ1-3; D is uncertain. CDR1 and CDR2 (germline): GTSNPN, SVGIG (reference sequence). This CDR3 is 15 amino acids long. V was pared by 2 bases and J by 0 bases, with 11 bases between. The CDR3 sequence is CAWSRQTLSGNTIYF. Here the CDR3 DNA reads TGTGCCTGGAGTCGGCAGACCCTCTCTGGAAACACCATATATTTT. The whole variable domain, filled in from reference TRBV30 and TRBJ1-3, reads SQTIHQWPATLVQPVGSPLSLECTVEGTSNPNLYWYRQAAGRGLQLLFYSVGIGQISSEVPQNLSASRPQDRQFILSSKKLLLSDSGFYLCAWSRQTLSGNTIYFGEGSWLTVV.

A few counts support this clonotype. The J gene is TRBJ2-1, the V gene TRBV6-2 or TRBV6-3; 7 positions match TRBD1. The CDR3 totals 15 residues. Per the germline V gene, CDR1 is MNHEY and CDR2 is SVGEGT. The V segment lost 6 bases and the J segment 5 bases; nucleotides outside the gene matches: 10. The CDR3: CASSPLGQTHNEQFF. In DNA form, the CDR3 reads TGTGCCAGCAGCCCCCTGGGACAGACCCACAATGAGCAGTTCTTC.

This clonotype was seen a handful of times. The chain is built from TRBV6-6 and TRBJ1-2; D gene ambiguous. Germline lookup yields CDR1 MNHNY and CDR2 SVGAGI (reference sequence). The germline V and J ends were trimmed by 0 bases and 4 bases, with 9 bases remaining between them. The CDR3 runs to 14 residues. This CDR3 reads CASSYSTSGYGYTF. In nucleotides, the CDR3 is TGTGCCAGCAGTTACTCGACGTCAGGCTATGGCTACACCTTC.

V and J are TRBV6-6 and TRBJ2-1; 11 bases agree with TRBD1. V was clipped by 2 bases and J by 9 bases; unmatched bases: 9. CDR3 length: 16 residues. In germline, CDR1 is MNHNY, CDR2 SVGAGI (reference sequence). CDR3 sequence (DNA): TGTGCCAGCAGTTACCTCCGGACAGGGGGCGGAGGTGAGCAGTTCTTC. It encodes CASSYLRTGGGGEQFF.

This clonotype was observed a few times. The genes are TRBV10-3 and TRBJ1-1; tentatively, D is TRBD1 (5 bases). This CDR3 is built from 14 residues. The germline V gene encodes CDR1 ENHRY and CDR2 SYGVKD. Trimming shortened V by 2 bases and J by 3 bases, and 10 bases separated the two germline ends. CDR3: CAISEGGTDTEAFF. The DNA of the CDR3 is TGTGCCATCAGTGAGGGGGGGACGGACACTGAAGCTTTCTTT.